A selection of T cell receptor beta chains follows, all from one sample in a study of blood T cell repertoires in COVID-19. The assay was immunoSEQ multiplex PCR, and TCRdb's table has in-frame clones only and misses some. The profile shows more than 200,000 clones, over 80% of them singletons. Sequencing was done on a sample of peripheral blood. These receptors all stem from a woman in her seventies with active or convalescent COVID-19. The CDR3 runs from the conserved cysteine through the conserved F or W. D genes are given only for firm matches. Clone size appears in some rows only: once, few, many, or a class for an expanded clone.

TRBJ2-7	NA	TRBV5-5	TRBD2	TGCGCCAGCAGCTTAGCGGGGGGGGTTTCCTACGAGCAGTACTTC	CASSLAGGVSYEQYF
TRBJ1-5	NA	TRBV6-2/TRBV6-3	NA	TGTGCCAGCAGCCAACAAGGACAATCCAATCAGCCCCAGCATTTT	CASSQQGQSNQPQHF
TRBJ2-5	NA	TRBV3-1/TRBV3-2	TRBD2	TGTGCCAGCAGCCAAGGCGCCCAGCGGGACCACCAAGAGACCCAGTACTTC	CASSQGAQRDHQETQYF
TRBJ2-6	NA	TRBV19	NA	TGTGCCATTCAGGCCGGGGAGCGGTATTCTGGGGCCAACGTCCTGACTTTC	CAIQAGERYSGANVLTF
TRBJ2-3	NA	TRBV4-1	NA	TGCGCCAGCAGCCAAGATCCCCTCACTAGCACAGATACGCAGTATTTT	CASSQDPLTSTDTQYF
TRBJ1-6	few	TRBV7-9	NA	TGTGCCAGTCAACCGACAGGATCCTCCTATAATTCACCCCTCCACTTT	CASQPTGSSYNSPLHF
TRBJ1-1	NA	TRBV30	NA	TGTGCCTGGCTTGGCGGGGCAGCTTTCTTT	CAWLGGAAFF
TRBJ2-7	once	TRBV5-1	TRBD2	TGCGCCAGCAGCTTGGAGCCGGCGGGAGGGCAGTACTTC	CASSLEPAGGQYF
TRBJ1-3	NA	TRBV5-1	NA	TGCGCCAGCAGCTTGGCGGGTATCGGAAACACCATATATTTT	CASSLAGIGNTIYF
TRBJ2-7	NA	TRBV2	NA	TGTGCCAGCAGGCGACAGAATTACGAGCAGTACTTC	CASRRQNYEQYF
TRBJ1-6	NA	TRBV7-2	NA	TGTGCCAGCAGCTTAGCTGCGAACTCACCCCTCCACTTT	CASSLAANSPLHF
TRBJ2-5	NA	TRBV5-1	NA	TGCGCCAGCCGGGAAGAGAATAAAGAGACCCAGTACTTC	CASREENKETQYF